The 27 T cell receptor beta chains below all came from one sample that was sequenced in a study of blood T cell repertoires in COVID-19. Assay used: immunoSEQ multiplex PCR; TCRdb lists only in-frame clones, some missing. The sample holds 100,000 to 150,000 clones, roughly 89% seen once. Sequences were obtained from peripheral blood. The receptors derive from a man aged 50 or older with active or convalescent COVID-19.

The rearrangement links TRBV5-5 to TRBJ2-5; the match to TRBD1 covers 10 bases. The ends lost 3 bases at V and 2 bases at J; junction bases unmatched: 1. Germline V CDR1 and CDR2: SGHKS, YYEKEE (reference sequence). This CDR3 has 14 amino acids. CDR3: CASSWDRGQETQYF. DNA for the CDR3: TGTGCCAGCAGCTGGGACAGGGGACAAGAGACCCAGTACTTC.

J is TRBJ2-2 and V is TRBV4-3, with 9 positions matching TRBD1. CDR3 length: 17 amino acids. V was pared by 1 base and J by 3 bases, with 6 bases of the junction left unmatched. Per germline, CDR1 LGHNA and CDR2 YSLEER. CDR3 region: CASSQATGGGYTGELFF. For the CDR3, the DNA is TGCGCCAGCAGCCAAGCAACAGGGGGCGGGTACACCGGGGAGCTGTTTTTT.

This chain joins TRBV29-1 and TRBJ1-2; 7 bases fit TRBD1. The CDR3 is made up of 15 amino acids. Trimming cost V 6 bases and J 7 bases; bases outside gene matches: 17. The germline CDR1 and CDR2 sequences are SQVTM and ANQGSEA. The CDR3 loop is CSVDHRLKGAFGYTF. CDR3 DNA: TGCAGCGTCGATCACCGACTTAAGGGGGCGTTTGGCTACACCTTC.

The chain recombines TRBV4-1 with TRBJ2-7; D is possibly TRBD2 (5 bases). The CDR3 covers 14 residues. Germline CDR1 MGHRA, CDR2 YSYEKL. V lost 0 bases to trimming and J lost 4 bases, with 10 bases between them. The CDR3 region is CASSQDGSGYEQYF. Here the CDR3 DNA reads TGCGCCAGCAGCCAAGATGGAAGCGGTTACGAGCAGTACTTC.

The V and J genes are TRBV3-1 (or the pseudogene TRBV3-2) and TRBJ2-7; TRBD2 matches 8 bases. The germline V gene has CDR1 LGHDT and CDR2 YNNKEL (reference sequence). The V segment lost 4 bases and the J segment 4 bases; nucleotides outside the gene matches: 6. This CDR3 is 14 amino acids long. The CDR3 DNA sequence: TGTGCCAGCAGCCCAAGCGGGAGTGGGTACGAGCAGTACTTC. Its protein product is CASSPSGSGYEQYF.

In its sample, this clone was seen a few times. V gene TRBV5-1 combines with J gene TRBJ2-2; tentative D call: TRBD1 (5 bases). V lost 0 bases to trimming and J lost 9 bases, with 18 bases between them. CDR1 and CDR2 from the germline V gene are SGHRS and YFSETQ. The CDR3 has 16 amino acids. CDR3 nucleotides: TGCGCCAGCAGCTTGGCCAGCACGCTCAACAGGAGGGAGCTGTTTTTT. Translation gives CASSLASTLNRRELFF. Full variable domain (missing parts from reference TRBV5-1 and TRBJ2-2): KAGVTQTPRYLIKTRGQQVTLSCSPISGHRSVSWYQQTPGQGLQFLFEYFSETQRNKGNFPGRFSGRQFSNSRSEMNVSTLELGDSALYLCASSLASTLNRRELFFGEGSRLTVL.

This clone was seen a single time. The chain carries TRBV19 and TRBJ2-1, with 8 bases identical to TRBD1. Per germline, CDR1 LNHDA and CDR2 SQIVND (reference sequence). The V and J ends lost 0 bases and 5 bases, in that order; junction bases with no gene match: 12. The CDR3 is 18 residues long. Here the CDR3 reads CASSIDAGYQGANNEQFF. As DNA, the CDR3 is TGTGCCAGTAGTATAGATGCAGGTTACCAGGGGGCAAACAATGAGCAGTTCTTC.

The rearrangement links TRBV4-3 to TRBJ2-7; D gene ambiguous. V dropped 0 bases and J dropped 3 bases, with 9 bases sitting between them. Germline V gives CDR1 LGHNA, CDR2 YSLEER. This CDR3 is 14 amino acids long. The CDR3 DNA reads as TGCGCCAGCAGCCAAGATTACAGCAACTACGAGCAGTACTTC. Residues: CASSQDYSNYEQYF.

The gene calls are TRBV5-1 and TRBJ2-3; TRBD2 matches 9 bases. CDR1 SGHRS and CDR2 YFSETQ come from the germline V gene. V shed 4 bases, J shed 0 bases, and the junction held 3 bases outside the gene matches. The CDR3 length is 15 residues. The CDR3 sequence: CASSQLAGSTDTQYF. CDR3 bases: TGCGCCAGCAGCCAGCTAGCGGGAAGCACAGATACGCAGTATTTT.

This chain links TRBV19 with TRBJ1-5; perhaps TRBD1 as D (5 bases). Germline assignment: CDR1 LNHDA and CDR2 SQIVND (reference sequence). Trimming took 6 bases from V and 2 from J, leaving 14 bases between them. This CDR3 contains 15 residues. The CDR3 sequence is CASSPAGVGNQPQHF. CDR3 in DNA: TGTGCCAGTAGCCCGGCGGGGGTCGGCAATCAGCCCCAGCATTTT.

This clone was observed a few times. V and J are TRBV18 and TRBJ1-2, with D maybe TRBD1 (5 bases). The CDR3 is made up of 13 amino acids. Germline V gene sequence: CDR1 KGHSH, CDR2 LQKENI. Trimming took off 2 bases at V and 6 bases at J, with 10 bases between the two ends. The CDR3: CASSPAGRDGYTF. The CDR3 DNA reads as TGTGCCAGCTCACCAGCGGGGCGCGATGGCTACACCTTC.

The CDR3 DNA is TGTGCCAGCAGCAAGGGGACACCTAGCACAGATACGCAGTATTTT. Encoded protein: CASSKGTPSTDTQYF. This sequence joins TRBV7-9 and TRBJ2-3; D perhaps matches TRBD1 (6 bases). Germline V gene lookup returns CDR1 SEHNR and CDR2 FQNEAQ (reference sequence). Trimming pared 5 bases from V and 0 bases from J, leaving 12 bases between. This CDR3 is 15 amino acids long.

The gene calls are TRBV30 and TRBJ1-6, with TRBD1 matching 9 bases. This CDR3 spans 14 amino acids. The ends lost 3 bases at V and 8 bases at J; junction bases unmatched: 5. CDR1 and CDR2 (germline): GTSNPN, SVGIG (reference sequence). DNA of the CDR3: TGTGCCTGGAGCAAGGGACAGGGTGATTCACCCCTCCACTTT. The encoded protein is CAWSKGQGDSPLHF.

This sequence joins TRBV6-2 or TRBV6-3 and TRBJ1-2; 7 nucleotides agree with TRBD1. CDR1 MNHEY and CDR2 SVGEGT come from the germline V gene. The CDR3 runs to 14 residues. V lost 6 bases and J lost 8; bases outside the gene matches: 12. The chain's CDR3 is CASSRGQVHGGYTF. The CDR3, as DNA: TGTGCCAGCAGCCGCGGACAGGTGCACGGCGGCTACACCTTC.

This chain connects TRBV7-2 to TRBJ2-5, with D possibly being TRBD1 (6 bases). V was cut by 6 bases and J by 5 bases, with 19 bases left in between. This CDR3 is built from 15 residues. CDR1 SGHTA and CDR2 FQGNSA come from the germline V gene. CDR3 sequence: CASSILSQGGETQYF. DNA for the CDR3: TGTGCCAGCAGTATCTTGTCACAGGGCGGGGAGACCCAGTACTTC.

The sample holds one count of this clone. The gene calls are TRBV19 and TRBJ2-1; D unresolved. V lost 3 bases and J 5 bases, leaving 8 bases between the germline ends. The CDR3 runs 13 residues. Germline CDR1 reads LNHDA; CDR2 reads SQIVND (reference sequence). The CDR3 reads CASSIVLDNEQFF. The CDR3 nucleotides read TGTGCCAGTAGTATCGTGTTAGACAATGAGCAGTTCTTC. Full variable domain (outside the CDR3, taken from reference TRBV19 and TRBJ2-1): DGGITQSPKYLFRKEGQNVTLSCEQNLNHDAMYWYRQDPGQGLRLIYYSQIVNDFQKGDIAEGYSVSREKKESFPLTVTSAQKNPTAFYLCASSIVLDNEQFFGPGTRLTVL.

This sequence joins TRBV7-9 and TRBJ2-4; 7 bases are a match to TRBD2. This CDR3 contains 12 residues. CDR1 SEHNR and CDR2 FQNEAQ come from the germline V gene (reference sequence). The J segment lost 8 bases and the V segment lost 8 bases, leaving 6 bases of the junction unmatched. The CDR3 sequence is CASGRGADIQYF. CDR3 in DNA: TGTGCCAGCGGGAGGGGCGCGGACATTCAGTACTTC.

The chain recombines TRBV4-3 with TRBJ1-3, with no clear D. Trimming took off 4 bases at V and 4 bases at J, with 8 bases between the two ends. Germline CDR1 and CDR2: LGHNA and YSLEER. The CDR3 consists of 13 residues. This CDR3 reads CASSPGLGNTIYF. In DNA form, the CDR3 reads TGCGCCAGCAGCCCCGGACTCGGAAACACCATATATTTT.

The V call is TRBV7-6, the J call TRBJ2-5; maybe TRBD2 (5 bases). There are 13 residues in the CDR3. From germline, CDR1 is SGHVS and CDR2 FNYEAQ. Trimming shortened V by 6 bases and J by 2 bases, and 10 bases separated the two germline ends. CDR3 sequence: CASRATGQETQYF. In DNA form, the CDR3 reads TGTGCCAGCAGGGCGACGGGGCAAGAGACCCAGTACTTC.

This chain links TRBV18 with TRBJ1-6; 8 nucleotides agree with TRBD1. In germline, CDR1 is KGHSH, CDR2 LQKENI. The V segment lost 2 bases and the J segment 8 bases; nucleotides outside the gene matches: 5. CDR3 length: 15 amino acids. CDR3 nucleotide sequence: TGTGCCAGCTCACCATTCGGACAGGGAGATTCACCCCTCCACTTT. This sequence encodes CASSPFGQGDSPLHF.

This clone was seen a single time. CDR3 in amino acids: CASSSTSGTSYEQYF. For the CDR3, the DNA is TGCGCCAGCAGCTCAACTAGCGGGACTTCCTACGAGCAGTACTTC. This chain connects TRBV5-1 to TRBJ2-7, with TRBD2 matching over 10 bases. With 3 bases clipped from V and 1 base from J, the junction kept 4 bases outside the gene matches. Germline CDR1 reads SGHRS; CDR2 reads YFSETQ. This CDR3 is built from 15 residues.

The chain couples TRBV6-2 or TRBV6-3 to TRBJ2-3; TRBD2 aligns across 8 bases. The CDR3 contains 18 residues. The V and J ends lost 0 bases and 0 bases, in that order; junction bases with no gene match: 8. CDR1 and CDR2 from the germline V gene are MNHEY and SVGEGT. The CDR3 region is CASSYSARQRGSTDTQYF. In DNA, the CDR3 is TGTGCCAGCAGTTACTCGGCCCGTCAGCGGGGGAGCACAGATACGCAGTATTTT.

The chain is built from TRBV5-5 and TRBJ2-1; D might be TRBD1 (5 bases). Germline lookup yields CDR1 SGHKS and CDR2 YYEKEE (reference sequence). Trimming cost V 2 bases and J 3 bases, with 9 bases left between them. This CDR3 is 14 amino acids long. The CDR3 DNA follows: TGTGCCAGCAGCTTAGAAGGGGACTACAATGAGCAGTTCTTC. This gives the protein CASSLEGDYNEQFF.

This rearrangement joins TRBV15 to TRBJ2-3, with TRBD2 identical over 12 bases. V was clipped by 0 bases and J by 9 bases; unmatched bases: 4. The V gene's germline CDR1 is LNHNV and CDR2 YYDKDF (reference sequence). CDR3 length: 15 residues. CDR3 sequence (DNA): TGTGCCACCAGCAGAGAGACTAGCGGGAGCTACACGCAGTATTTT. This translates into CATSRETSGSYTQYF.

The chain is built from TRBV6-5 and TRBJ1-3; D is unclear. Trimming took 10 bases from V and 4 from J, leaving 17 bases between them. Germline loops: CDR1 MNHEY, CDR2 SVGAGI. This CDR3 has 14 residues. Here the CDR3 DNA reads TGTGCCACCTCCGTCTCGGGGTTCGGAAACACCATATATTTT. Amino acid sequence: CATSVSGFGNTIYF.

The chain carries TRBV7-2 and TRBJ1-1; no clear D gene. V lost 2 bases and J lost 1, with 8 bases in between. The CDR3 sequence is 14 residues long. CDR1 is SGHTA, CDR2 FQGNSA, per germline. The CDR3 here is CASSLSTGNTEAFF. The CDR3 bases are TGTGCCAGCAGCTTAAGCACGGGGAACACTGAAGCTTTCTTT.

The J gene is TRBJ1-1, the V gene TRBV11-1; D remains ambiguous. Trimming stripped 5 bases from V and 8 bases from J, with 12 bases between. Looked up from germline, CDR1 is SGHAT and CDR2 is FQDESV (reference sequence). The CDR3 loop spans 12 amino acids. CDR3 nucleotide sequence: TGTGCCAGCAGCCCTCTGCAGGCAGAAGCTTTCTTT. Translating it yields CASSPLQAEAFF.